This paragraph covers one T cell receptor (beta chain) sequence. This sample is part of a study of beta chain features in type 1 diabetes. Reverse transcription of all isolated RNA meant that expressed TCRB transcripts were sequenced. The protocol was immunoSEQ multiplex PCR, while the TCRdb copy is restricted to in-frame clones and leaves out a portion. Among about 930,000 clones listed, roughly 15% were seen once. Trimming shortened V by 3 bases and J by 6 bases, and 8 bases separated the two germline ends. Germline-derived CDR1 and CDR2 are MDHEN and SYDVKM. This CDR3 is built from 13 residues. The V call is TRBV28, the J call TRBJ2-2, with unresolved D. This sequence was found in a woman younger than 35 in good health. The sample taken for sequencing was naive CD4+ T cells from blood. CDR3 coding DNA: TGTGCCAGCAGTTTGAGGAAGGCCGGGGAGCTGTTTTTT. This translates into CASSLRKAGELFF.